This T cell receptor beta chain came from a study of glioma-infiltrating T cells after dendritic cell vaccination. The overall study: Samples are from glioblastoma patients in Phase I and II dendritic cell vaccine trials.

Patients had residual fresh-frozen tumor tissue and more than two years of survival data. The CDR3 spans 11 residues. Trimming cost V 2 bases and J 8 bases, with 6 bases left between them. Germline V CDR1 and CDR2: MNHEY, SVGAGI. The data were produced by immunoSEQ multiplex PCR, yet TCRdb's version contains in-frame clones alone and is incomplete. The sample shows roughly 98,000 clones, just over 85% of them seen only once. The specimen was blood, collected before dendritic cell vaccination. The TCR comes from a human donor with glioblastoma. The J gene is TRBJ1-1, the V gene TRBV6-5; D not resolved. CDR3 amino acids: CASSYRQEAFF. CDR3 DNA: TGTGCCAGCAGTTACAGACAAGAAGCTTTCTTT.